This T cell receptor (beta chain) was obtained from a study of response to subunit inactivated influenza vaccine (dated by TCRdb to 2016 to 2018). A note on the overall study: To follow how T cells responded to a trivalent subunit inactivated influenza vaccine, the researchers relied on deep quantitative profiling of the T cell receptor repertoire. Here is what the overall study found, with its caveats: The authors proposed that each seasonal influenza vaccination may bring in only a limited number of new T cells.

The cysteine opens and the phenylalanine closes a CDR3 of 10 amino acids. Of the read, only the CDR3 DNA is kept; its 30 bases are in frame from base 1. V gives up 5 bases and J gives up 2 bases, and the segment between their germline ends measures 0 bases. The library was generated by RT-PCR. TCRdb names Illumina HiSeq 2500 as the instrument used. TCRdb itself trimmed the public reads at Q25 with fastp, ran MiXCR and retained productive beta chains. Rows are unified per CDR3 protein, each entry keeping the most common DNA and genes. The sample table holds roughly 670,000 distinct CDR3 sequences, of which 11% to 15% were seen once. Clones ranked in the top ten supply 7.5% to 8% of the sample. Many counts were recorded for this clonotype. It has no known antigen specificity. The record has no base qualities; no much larger clone is one base away.

This TCR derives from a man between 45 and 60 years old who received an inactivated influenza vaccine. Donor details come from another sample of the same person, matched by shared clones. The specimen was PBMCs from blood, collected 14 to 15 days before vaccination. Here the chain combines TRBV12-3 or TRBV12-4 and TRBJ1-1, with the D gene uncertain. The bases are TGTGCCAGCAGTAACACTGAAGCTTTCTTT. Its coded protein is CASSNTEAFF.